This T cell receptor (beta chain) was captured in a study of blood T cells in healthy people across ages. The CDR3 loop spans 13 amino acids. The V gene end was trimmed by 10 bases and the J gene end by 6 bases; junction bases not matched to a gene: 8. The germline gives CDR1 MNHEY, CDR2 SVGAGI. Remarks on this clonotype: What it binds is unknown.

The second PCR ran about 6 to 11 cycles with a sample-barcoded 5' primer and J-beta primers. TCRdb independently ran MiXCR on the 5' RACE reads; one entry per CDR3 protein. Of hundreds of thousands of distinct CDR3 sequences listed, about 59% are singletons. Study outcomes and limitations: The diversity estimates, figures obtained from one million T cells, were considered underestimates. Researchers said unsorted PBMCs prevented a conclusive naive versus antigen-experienced comparison. A strong correlation was found between TCR beta diversity and the percentage of naive T cells.

The chain carries TRBV6-5 and TRBJ1-2, with 10 bases aligning to TRBD1. This receptor was obtained from a man aged 30 to 45 in good health. The specimen was blood. Here the CDR3 reads CATATGTGDGYTF. CDR3 bases: TGTGCCACCGCTACCGGGACAGGGGATGGCTACACCTTC.